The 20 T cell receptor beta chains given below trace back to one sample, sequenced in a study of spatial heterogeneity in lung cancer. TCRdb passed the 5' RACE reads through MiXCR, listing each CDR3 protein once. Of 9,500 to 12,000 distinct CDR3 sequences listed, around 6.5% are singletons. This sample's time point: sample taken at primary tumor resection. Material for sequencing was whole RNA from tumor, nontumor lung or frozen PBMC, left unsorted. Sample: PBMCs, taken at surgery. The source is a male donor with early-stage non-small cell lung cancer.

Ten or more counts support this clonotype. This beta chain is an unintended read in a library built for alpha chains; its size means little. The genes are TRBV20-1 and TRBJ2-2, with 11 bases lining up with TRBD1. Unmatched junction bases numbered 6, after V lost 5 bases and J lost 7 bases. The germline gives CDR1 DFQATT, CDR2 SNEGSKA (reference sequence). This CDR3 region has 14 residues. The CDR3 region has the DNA TGCAGTGCTGGTCGGACAGGGGGCATCGGGGAGCTGTTTTTT. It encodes CSAGRTGGIGELFF.

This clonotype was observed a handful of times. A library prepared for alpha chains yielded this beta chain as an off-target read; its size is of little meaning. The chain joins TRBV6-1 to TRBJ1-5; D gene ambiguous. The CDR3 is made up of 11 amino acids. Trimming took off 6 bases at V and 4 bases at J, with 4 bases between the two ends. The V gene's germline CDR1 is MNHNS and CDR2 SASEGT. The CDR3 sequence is CASRVNQPQHF. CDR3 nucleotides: TGTGCCAGCAGAGTGAATCAGCCCCAGCATTTT.

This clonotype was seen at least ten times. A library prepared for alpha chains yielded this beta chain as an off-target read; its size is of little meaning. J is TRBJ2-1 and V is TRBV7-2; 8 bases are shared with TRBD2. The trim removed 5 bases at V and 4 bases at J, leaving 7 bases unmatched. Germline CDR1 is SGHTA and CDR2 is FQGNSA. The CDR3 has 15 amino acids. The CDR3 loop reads CASSKPGGRYNEQFF. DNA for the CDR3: TGTGCCAGCAGCAAACCGGGGGGGCGGTACAATGAGCAGTTCTTC.

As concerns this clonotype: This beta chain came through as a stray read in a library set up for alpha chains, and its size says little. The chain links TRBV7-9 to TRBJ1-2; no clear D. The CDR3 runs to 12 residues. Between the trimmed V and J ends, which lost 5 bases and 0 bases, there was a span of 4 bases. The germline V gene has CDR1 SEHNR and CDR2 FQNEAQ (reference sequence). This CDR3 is CASSTTNYGYTF. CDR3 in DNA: TGTGCCAGCAGCACAACTAACTATGGCTACACCTTC.

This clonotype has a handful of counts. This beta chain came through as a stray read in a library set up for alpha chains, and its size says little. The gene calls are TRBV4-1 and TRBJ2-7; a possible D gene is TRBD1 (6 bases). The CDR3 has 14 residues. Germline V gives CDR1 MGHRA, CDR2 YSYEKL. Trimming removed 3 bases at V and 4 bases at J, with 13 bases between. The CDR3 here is CASSHGTGSYEQYF. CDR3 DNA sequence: TGCGCCAGCAGCCATGGCACAGGGAGTTACGAGCAGTACTTC.

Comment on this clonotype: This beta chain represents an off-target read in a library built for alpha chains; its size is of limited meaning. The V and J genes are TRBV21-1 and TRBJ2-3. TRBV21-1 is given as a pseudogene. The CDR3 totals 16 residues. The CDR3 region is CASSKAAKPSTDTQYF. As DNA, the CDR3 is TGTGCCAGCAGCAAAGCGGCCAAGCCTAGCACAGATACGCAGTATTTT.

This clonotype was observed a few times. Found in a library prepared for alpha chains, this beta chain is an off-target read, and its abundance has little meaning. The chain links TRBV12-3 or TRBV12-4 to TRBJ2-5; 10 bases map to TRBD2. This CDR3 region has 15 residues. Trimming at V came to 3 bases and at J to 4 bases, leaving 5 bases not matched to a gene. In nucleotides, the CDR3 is TGTGCCAGCAGTTTGTCTAGCGGGGGAGTAGAGACCCAGTACTTC. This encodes CASSLSSGGVETQYF.

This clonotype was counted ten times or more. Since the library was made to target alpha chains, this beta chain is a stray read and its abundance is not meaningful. CDR3 residues: CASSLPSNQETQYF. CDR3 DNA sequence: TGTGCCAGCAGTCTCCCCAGTAACCAAGAGACCCAGTACTTC. The chain recombines TRBV6-2 or TRBV6-3 with TRBJ2-5; the D is unclear. This CDR3 comprises 14 residues. Per germline, CDR1 MNHEY and CDR2 SVGEGT. Trimming stripped 5 bases from V and 0 bases from J, with 10 bases between.

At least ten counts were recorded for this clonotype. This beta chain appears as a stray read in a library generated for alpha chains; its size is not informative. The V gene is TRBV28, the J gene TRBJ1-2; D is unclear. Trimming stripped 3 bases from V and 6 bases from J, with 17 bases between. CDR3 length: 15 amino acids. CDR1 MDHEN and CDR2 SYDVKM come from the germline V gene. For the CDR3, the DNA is TGTGCCAGCAGTTTCGGGCAGGCCAACCTCAATGGCTACACCTTC. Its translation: CASSFGQANLNGYTF.

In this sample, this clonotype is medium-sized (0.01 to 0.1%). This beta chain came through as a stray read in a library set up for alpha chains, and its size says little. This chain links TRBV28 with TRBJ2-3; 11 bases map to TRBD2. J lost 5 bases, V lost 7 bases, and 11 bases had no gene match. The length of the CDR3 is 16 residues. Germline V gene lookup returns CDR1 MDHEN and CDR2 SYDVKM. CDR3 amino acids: CASTSLTSGIQDTQYF. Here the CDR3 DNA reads TGTGCCAGCACCTCCCTGACTAGCGGGATTCAAGATACGCAGTATTTT.

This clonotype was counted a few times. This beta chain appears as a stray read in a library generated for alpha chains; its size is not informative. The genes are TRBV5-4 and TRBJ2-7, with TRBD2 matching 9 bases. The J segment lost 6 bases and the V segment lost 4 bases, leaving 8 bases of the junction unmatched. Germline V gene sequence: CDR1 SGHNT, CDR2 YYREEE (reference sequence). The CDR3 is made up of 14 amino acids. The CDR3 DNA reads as TGTGCCAGCAGCACCGGGACTAGCTTCATCGAGCAGTACTTC. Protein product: CASSTGTSFIEQYF.

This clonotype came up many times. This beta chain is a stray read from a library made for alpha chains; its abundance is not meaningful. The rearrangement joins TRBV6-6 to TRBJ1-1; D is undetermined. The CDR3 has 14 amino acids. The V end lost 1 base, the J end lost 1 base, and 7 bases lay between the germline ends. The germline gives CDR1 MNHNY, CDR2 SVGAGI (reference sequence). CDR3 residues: CASSYYLRNTEAFF. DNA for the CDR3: TGTGCCAGCAGTTACTACCTTCGGAACACTGAAGCTTTCTTT.

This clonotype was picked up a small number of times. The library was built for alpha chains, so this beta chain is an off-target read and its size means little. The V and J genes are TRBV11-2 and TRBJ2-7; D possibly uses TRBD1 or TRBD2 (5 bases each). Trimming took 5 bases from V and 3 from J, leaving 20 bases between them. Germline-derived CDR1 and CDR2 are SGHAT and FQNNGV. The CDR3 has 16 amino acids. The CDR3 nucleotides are TGTGCCAGCAGCCCTGGGTGGGACCGAGGGGACTACGAGCAGTACTTC. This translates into CASSPGWDRGDYEQYF.

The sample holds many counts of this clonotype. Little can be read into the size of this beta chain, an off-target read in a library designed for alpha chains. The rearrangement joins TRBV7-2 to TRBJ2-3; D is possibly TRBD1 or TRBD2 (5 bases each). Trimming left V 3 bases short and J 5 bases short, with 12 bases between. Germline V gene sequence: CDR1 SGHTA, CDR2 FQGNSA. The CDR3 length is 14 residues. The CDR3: CASSLSGPKDTQYF. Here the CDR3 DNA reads TGTGCCAGCAGCTTGTCGGGGCCTAAAGATACGCAGTATTTT.

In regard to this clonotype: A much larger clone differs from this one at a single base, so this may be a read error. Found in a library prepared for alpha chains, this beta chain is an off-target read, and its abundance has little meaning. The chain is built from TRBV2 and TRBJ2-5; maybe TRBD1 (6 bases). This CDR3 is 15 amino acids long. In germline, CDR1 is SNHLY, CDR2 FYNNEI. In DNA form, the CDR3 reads TGTGCCAGCAAGACGAGGGGGATGGTTGGAGAGACCCCGTACTTC. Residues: CASKTRGMVGETPYF.

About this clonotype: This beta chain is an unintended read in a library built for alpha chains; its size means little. The CDR3 is CASSFFEASSTDTQYF. For the CDR3, the DNA is TGTGCCAGCAGTTTTTTCGAGGCTTCTAGCACAGATACGCAGTATTTT. The chain has TRBV27 and TRBJ2-3; D is unresolved. The germline CDR1 and CDR2 sequences are MNHEY and SMNVEV (reference sequence). Deletions cut 3 bases from V and 0 bases from J, with 13 bases between. This CDR3 contains 16 residues.

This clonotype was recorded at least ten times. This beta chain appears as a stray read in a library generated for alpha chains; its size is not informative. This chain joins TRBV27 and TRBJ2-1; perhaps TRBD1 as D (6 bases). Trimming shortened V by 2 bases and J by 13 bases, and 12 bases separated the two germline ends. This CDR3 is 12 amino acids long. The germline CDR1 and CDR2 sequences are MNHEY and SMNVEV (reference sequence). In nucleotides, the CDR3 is TGTGCCAGCAGTTTAGACAGGTATTCCCAGTTCTTC. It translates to CASSLDRYSQFF.

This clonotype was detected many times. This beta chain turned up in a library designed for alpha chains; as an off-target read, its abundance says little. CDR3 loop: CASSSVKTTGGPNTGEQFF. DNA of the CDR3: TGCGCCAGCAGCTCGGTGAAGACGACAGGGGGCCCGAATACGGGTGAGCAGTTCTTC. The rearrangement uses TRBV5-1 and TRBJ2-1, with 10 bases fitting TRBD1. Germline assignment: CDR1 SGHRS and CDR2 YFSETQ. The trim removed 3 bases at V and 9 bases at J, leaving 21 bases unmatched. CDR3 length equals 19 residues.

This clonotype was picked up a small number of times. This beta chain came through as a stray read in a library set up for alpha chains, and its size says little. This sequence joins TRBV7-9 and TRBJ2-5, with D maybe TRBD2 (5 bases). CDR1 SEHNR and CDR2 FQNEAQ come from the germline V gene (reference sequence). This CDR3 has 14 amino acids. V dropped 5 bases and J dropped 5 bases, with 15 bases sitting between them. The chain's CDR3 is CASSPRTPEETQYF. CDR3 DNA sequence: TGTGCCAGCAGCCCACGGACTCCGGAGGAGACCCAGTACTTC.

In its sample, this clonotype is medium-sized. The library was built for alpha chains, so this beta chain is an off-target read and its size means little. The CDR3 spells CSVYLGGRVSYNEQFF. The CDR3 coding sequence is TGCAGCGTCTACCTGGGGGGCAGGGTCTCCTACAATGAGCAGTTCTTC. J is TRBJ2-1 and V is TRBV29-1, with D perhaps assigned TRBD1 or TRBD2 (6 bases each). Germline CDR1 SQVTM, CDR2 ANQGSEA. CDR3 length: 16 residues. V was pared by 6 bases and J by 0 bases, with 18 bases between.